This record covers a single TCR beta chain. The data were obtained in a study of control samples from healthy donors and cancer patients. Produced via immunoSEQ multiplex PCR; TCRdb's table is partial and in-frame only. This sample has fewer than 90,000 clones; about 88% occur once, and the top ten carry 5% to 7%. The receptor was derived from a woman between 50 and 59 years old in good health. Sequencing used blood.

This chain's CDR3 is CASSQESGAGKNTEAFF. The CDR3 DNA follows: TGCGCCAGCAGCCAAGAATCAGGGGCGGGAAAGAACACTGAAGCTTTCTTT. The J gene is TRBJ1-1, the V gene TRBV4-1; TRBD1 might be the D (6 bases). Germline V CDR1 and CDR2: MGHRA, YSYEKL. This CDR3 contains 17 residues. Between the trimmed V and J ends, which lost 0 bases and 1 base, there was a span of 15 bases.